This T cell receptor (beta chain) comes out of a study of CD8 T cells in Susac syndrome. Random-hexamer reverse transcription was applied to roughly 0.45 to 1 ug RNA. TCRdb called the immunoSEQ multiplex PCR reads again in MiXCR, with one record for every CDR3 protein. The top ten clones hold 0.21% of a sample with about 150,000 distinct CDR3 sequences, 85% to 95% of them seen once. The CDR3 contains 11 residues. Germline V CDR1 and CDR2: SGDLS, YYNGEE. Trimming removed 7 bases from V and 4 bases from J, with 8 bases in between. The origin of this receptor is a human donor with multiple sclerosis. V is TRBV9 and J is TRBJ1-2; D is unclear. The sequenced material came from CD8+ T cells from PBMCs. The CDR3 protein is CASGERYGYTF. Written as DNA, the CDR3 is TGTGCCAGCGGGGAACGCTATGGCTACACCTTC.